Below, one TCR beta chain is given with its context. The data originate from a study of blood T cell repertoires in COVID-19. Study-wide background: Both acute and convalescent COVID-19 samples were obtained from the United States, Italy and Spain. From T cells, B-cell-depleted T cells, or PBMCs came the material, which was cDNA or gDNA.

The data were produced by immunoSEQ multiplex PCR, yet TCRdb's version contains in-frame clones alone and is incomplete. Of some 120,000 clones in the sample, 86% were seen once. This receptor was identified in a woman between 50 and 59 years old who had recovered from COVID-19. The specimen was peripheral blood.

Here the CDR3 reads CASSPYRGRVETQYF. CDR3 nucleotide sequence: TGTGCCAGCTCACCCTACAGGGGGCGCGTAGAGACCCAGTACTTC. The V and J genes are TRBV18 and TRBJ2-5; 9 bases map to TRBD1. Germline loops: CDR1 KGHSH, CDR2 LQKENI. The V and J ends lost 3 bases and 4 bases, in that order; junction bases with no gene match: 6. The CDR3 is 15 amino acids.